These 7 T cell receptor beta chains originate from one sample sequenced in a study of Ad26.COV2.S vaccination and SARS-CoV-2 variants. Treatment given: about 20 received Ad26.COV2.S at low or high dose, single or two shots; 5 received placebo; per-sample allocation not given. Sampling was done on day 63 after the first vaccine or placebo injection. The assay was immunoSEQ multiplex PCR, and TCRdb's table has in-frame clones only and misses some. The repertoire includes around 300,000 clones, roughly nine tenths of them detected once, and 5% to 6.5% sits in the top ten. The sample consisted of peripheral blood, taken in a trial of Ad26.COV2.S vaccine versus placebo. Every receptor here comes from a person aged 18 to 59 who received the Ad26.COV2.S COVID-19 vaccine or a placebo.

The V gene is TRBV5-1, the J gene TRBJ1-1; D remains unclear. The V end was cut by 2 bases, the J end by 10 bases, with 12 bases between. The V gene's germline CDR1 is SGHRS and CDR2 YFSETQ. This CDR3 is built from 12 residues. CDR3 residues: CASSFDGYGAFF. CDR3 coding DNA: TGCGCCAGCAGCTTCGACGGGTATGGAGCTTTCTTT.

The genes are TRBV2 and TRBJ1-1; perhaps TRBD1 as D (5 bases). The CDR3 spans 13 residues. CDR1 is SNHLY and CDR2 is FYNNEI in the germline V gene. Between the trimmed V and J ends, which lost 6 bases and 3 bases, there was a span of 11 bases. CDR3 sequence reads: CASSPVGDTEAFF. The CDR3 coding sequence is TGTGCCAGCAGCCCAGTGGGGGACACTGAAGCTTTCTTT.

V and J are TRBV2 and TRBJ1-4, with 7 bases matching TRBD1. CDR1 and CDR2 (germline): SNHLY, FYNNEI. The V and J ends lost 2 bases and 8 bases, in that order; junction bases with no gene match: 5. The CDR3 covers 14 residues. The CDR3 sequence: CASSEQGGNEKLFF. In nucleotides, the CDR3 is TGTGCCAGCAGTGAACAGGGGGGTAACGAAAAACTGTTTTTT.

The genes are TRBV19 and TRBJ1-5, with D possibly being TRBD1 (6 bases). The germline V gene has CDR1 LNHDA and CDR2 SQIVND (reference sequence). This CDR3 has 14 residues. V was cut by 5 bases and J by 7 bases, with 15 bases left in between. Here the CDR3 DNA reads TGTGCCAGTAGTTTAGGGGGGGCAGGACAGCCCCAGCATTTT. This codes for CASSLGGAGQPQHF.

The V call is TRBV7-2, the J call TRBJ1-1; the match to TRBD1 covers 8 bases. The CDR3 runs to 14 residues. J lost 5 bases, V lost 5 bases, and 7 bases had no gene match. Germline values: CDR1 SGHTA, CDR2 FQGNSA. The CDR3 DNA sequence: TGTGCCAGCAGCGCTACAGGGGGGGTAACTGAAGCTTTCTTT. Protein sequence: CASSATGGVTEAFF.

V usage is TRBV12-3 or TRBV12-4 and J usage is TRBJ1-1; unclear D gene. V shed 2 bases and J shed 3 bases, with 7 bases lying between them. This CDR3 comprises 13 residues. The CDR3 loop reads CASSLYSDTEAFF. CDR3 sequence (DNA): TGTGCCAGCAGTTTATACAGTGACACTGAAGCTTTCTTT.

The chain is built from TRBV19 and TRBJ2-7; no definite D call. Trimming removed 8 bases from V and 6 bases from J, with 11 bases in between. The CDR3 spans 11 residues. Looked up from germline, CDR1 is LNHDA and CDR2 is SQIVND (reference sequence). The CDR3 is CASGAVGEQYF. The CDR3 nucleotides are TGTGCCAGTGGAGCTGTGGGCGAGCAGTACTTC.